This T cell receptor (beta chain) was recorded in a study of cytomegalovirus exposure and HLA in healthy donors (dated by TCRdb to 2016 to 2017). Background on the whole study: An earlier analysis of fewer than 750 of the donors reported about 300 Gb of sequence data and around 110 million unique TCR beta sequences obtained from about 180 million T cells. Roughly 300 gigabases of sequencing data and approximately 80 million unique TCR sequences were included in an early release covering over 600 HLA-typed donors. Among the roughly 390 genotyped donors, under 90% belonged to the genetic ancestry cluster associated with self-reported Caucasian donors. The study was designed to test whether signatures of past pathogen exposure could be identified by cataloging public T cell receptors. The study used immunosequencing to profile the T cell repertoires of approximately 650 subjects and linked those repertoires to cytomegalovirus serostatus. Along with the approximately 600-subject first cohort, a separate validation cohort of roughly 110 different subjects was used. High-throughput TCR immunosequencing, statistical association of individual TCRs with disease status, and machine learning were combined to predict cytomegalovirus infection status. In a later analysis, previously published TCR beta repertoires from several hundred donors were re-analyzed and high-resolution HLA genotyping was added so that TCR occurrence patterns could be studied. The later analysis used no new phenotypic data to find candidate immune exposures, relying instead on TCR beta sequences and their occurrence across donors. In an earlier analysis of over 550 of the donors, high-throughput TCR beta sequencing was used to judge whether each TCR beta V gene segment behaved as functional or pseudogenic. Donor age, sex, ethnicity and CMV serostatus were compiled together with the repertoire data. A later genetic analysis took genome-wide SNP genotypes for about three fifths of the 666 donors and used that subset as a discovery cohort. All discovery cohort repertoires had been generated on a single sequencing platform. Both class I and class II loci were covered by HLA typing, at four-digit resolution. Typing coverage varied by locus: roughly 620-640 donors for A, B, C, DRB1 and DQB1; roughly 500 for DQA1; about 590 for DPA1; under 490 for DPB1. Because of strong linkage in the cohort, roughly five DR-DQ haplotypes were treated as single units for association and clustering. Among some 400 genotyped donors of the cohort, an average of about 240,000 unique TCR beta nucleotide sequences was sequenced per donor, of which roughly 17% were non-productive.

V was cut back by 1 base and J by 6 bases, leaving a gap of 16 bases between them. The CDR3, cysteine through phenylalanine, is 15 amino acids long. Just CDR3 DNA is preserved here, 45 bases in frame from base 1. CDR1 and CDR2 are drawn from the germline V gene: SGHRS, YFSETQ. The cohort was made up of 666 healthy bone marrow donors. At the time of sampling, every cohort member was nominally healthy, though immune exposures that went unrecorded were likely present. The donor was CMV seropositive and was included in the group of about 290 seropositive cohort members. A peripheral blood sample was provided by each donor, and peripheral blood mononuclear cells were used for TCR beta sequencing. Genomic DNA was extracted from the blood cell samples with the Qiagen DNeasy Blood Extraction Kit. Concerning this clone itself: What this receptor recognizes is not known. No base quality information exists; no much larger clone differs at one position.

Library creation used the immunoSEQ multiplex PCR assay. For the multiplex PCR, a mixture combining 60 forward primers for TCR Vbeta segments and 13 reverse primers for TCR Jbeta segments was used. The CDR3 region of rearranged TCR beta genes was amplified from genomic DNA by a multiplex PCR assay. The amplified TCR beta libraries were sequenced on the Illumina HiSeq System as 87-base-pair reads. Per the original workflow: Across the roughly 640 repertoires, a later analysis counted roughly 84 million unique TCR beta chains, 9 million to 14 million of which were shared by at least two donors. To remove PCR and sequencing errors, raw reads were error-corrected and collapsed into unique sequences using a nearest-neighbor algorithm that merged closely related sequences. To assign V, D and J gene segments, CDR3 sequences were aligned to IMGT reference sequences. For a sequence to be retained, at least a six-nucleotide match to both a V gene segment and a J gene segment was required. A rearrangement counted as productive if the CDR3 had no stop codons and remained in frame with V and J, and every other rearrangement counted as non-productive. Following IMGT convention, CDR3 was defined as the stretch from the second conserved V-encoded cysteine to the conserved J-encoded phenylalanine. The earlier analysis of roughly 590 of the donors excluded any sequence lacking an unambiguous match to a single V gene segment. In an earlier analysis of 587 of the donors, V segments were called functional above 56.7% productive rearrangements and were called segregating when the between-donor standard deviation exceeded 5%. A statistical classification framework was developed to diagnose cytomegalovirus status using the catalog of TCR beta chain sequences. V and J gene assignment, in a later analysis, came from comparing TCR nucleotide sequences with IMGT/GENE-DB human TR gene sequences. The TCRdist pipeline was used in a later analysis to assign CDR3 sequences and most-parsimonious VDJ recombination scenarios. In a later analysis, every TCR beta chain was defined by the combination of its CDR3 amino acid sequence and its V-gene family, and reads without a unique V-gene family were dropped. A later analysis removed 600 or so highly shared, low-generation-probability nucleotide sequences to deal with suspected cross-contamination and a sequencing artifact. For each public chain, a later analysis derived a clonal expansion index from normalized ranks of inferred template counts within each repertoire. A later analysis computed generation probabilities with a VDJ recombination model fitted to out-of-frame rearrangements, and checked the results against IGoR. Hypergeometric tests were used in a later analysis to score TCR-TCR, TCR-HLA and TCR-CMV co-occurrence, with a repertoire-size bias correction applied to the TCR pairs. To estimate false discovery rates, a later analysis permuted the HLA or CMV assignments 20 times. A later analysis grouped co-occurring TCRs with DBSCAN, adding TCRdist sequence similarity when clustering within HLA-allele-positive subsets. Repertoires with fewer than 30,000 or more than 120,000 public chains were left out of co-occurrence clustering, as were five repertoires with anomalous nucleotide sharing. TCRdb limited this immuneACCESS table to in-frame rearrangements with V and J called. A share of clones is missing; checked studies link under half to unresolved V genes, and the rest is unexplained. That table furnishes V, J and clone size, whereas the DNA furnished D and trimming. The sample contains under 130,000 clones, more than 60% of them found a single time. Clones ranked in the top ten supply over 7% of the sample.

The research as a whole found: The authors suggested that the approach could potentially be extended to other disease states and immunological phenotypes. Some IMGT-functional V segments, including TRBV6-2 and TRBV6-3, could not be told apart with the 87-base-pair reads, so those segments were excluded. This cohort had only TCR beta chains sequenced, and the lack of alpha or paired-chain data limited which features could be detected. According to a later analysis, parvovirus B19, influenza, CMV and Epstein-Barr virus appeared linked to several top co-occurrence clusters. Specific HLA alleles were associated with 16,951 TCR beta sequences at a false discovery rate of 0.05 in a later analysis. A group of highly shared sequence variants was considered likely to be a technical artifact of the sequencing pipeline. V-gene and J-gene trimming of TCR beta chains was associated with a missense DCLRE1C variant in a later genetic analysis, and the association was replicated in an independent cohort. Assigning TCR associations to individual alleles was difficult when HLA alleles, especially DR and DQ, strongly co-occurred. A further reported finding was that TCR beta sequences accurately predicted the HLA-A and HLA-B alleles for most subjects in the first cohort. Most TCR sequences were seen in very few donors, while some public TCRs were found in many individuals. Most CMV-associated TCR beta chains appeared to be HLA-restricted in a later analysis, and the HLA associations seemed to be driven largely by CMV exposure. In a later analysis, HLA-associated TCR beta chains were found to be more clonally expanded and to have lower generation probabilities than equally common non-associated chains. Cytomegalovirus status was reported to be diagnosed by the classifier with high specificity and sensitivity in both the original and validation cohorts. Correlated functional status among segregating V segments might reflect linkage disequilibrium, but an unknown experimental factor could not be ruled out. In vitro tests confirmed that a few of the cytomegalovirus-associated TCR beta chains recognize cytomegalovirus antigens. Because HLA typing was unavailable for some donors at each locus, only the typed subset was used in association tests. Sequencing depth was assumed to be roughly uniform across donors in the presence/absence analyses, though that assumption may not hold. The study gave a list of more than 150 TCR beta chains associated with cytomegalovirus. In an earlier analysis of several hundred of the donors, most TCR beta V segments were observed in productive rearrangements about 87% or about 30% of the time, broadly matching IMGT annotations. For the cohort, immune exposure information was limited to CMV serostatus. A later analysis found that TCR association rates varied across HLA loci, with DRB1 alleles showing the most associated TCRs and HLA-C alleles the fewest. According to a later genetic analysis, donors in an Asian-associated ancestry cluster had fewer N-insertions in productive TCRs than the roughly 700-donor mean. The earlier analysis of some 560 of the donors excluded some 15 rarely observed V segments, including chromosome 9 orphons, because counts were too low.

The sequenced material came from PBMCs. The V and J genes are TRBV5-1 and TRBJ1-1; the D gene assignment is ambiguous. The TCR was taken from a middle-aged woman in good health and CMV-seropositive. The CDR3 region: CASSLSVPPRAEAFF. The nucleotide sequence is TGCGCCAGCAGCTTGTCTGTGCCTCCGCGGGCTGAAGCTTTCTTT.